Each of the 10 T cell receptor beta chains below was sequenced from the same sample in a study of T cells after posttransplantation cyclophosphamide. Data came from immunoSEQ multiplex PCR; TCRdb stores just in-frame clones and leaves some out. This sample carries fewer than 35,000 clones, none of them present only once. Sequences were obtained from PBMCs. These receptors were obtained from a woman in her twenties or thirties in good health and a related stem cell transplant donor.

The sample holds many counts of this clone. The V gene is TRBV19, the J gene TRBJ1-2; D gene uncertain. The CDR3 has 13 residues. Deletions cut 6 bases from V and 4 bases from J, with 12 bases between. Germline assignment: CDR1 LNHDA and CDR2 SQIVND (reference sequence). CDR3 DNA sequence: TGTGCCAGTAGCATGCGGGAGACCTATGGCTACACCTTC. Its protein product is CASSMRETYGYTF.

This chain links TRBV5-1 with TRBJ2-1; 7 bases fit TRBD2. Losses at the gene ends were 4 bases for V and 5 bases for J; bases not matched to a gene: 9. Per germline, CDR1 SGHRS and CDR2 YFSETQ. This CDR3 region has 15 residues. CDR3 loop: CASSHDGGGDNEQFF. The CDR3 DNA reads TGCGCCAGCAGCCATGACGGGGGAGGGGACAATGAGCAGTTCTTC.

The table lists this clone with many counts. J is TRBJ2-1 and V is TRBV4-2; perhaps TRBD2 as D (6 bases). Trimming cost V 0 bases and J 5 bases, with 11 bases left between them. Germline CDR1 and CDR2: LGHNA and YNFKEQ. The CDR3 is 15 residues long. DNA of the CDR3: TGTGCCAGCAGCCAAGATTGGGGACTCGACAATGAGCAGTTCTTC. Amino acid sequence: CASSQDWGLDNEQFF.

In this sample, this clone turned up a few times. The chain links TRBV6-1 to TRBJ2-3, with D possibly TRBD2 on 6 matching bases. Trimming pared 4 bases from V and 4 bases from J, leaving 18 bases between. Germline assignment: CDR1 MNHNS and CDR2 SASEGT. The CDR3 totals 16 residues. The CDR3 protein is CASSAGTLPGADTQYF. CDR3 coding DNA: TGTGCCAGCAGTGCCGGGACTCTCCCCGGGGCAGATACGCAGTATTTT.

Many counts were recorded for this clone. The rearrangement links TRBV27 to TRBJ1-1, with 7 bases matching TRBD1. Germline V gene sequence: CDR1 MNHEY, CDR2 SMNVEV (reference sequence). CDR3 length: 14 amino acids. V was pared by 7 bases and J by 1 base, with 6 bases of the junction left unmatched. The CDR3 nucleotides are TGTGCCAGCAAACTAAGGGACAGGAACACTGAAGCTTTCTTT. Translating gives CASKLRDRNTEAFF.

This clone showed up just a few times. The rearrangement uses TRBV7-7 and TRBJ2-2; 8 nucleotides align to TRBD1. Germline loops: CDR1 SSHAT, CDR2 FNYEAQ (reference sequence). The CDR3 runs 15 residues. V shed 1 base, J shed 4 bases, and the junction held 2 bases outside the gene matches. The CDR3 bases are TGTGCCAGCAGCTTAGGTGGACAGGGCACCGGGGAGCTGTTTTTT. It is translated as CASSLGGQGTGELFF.

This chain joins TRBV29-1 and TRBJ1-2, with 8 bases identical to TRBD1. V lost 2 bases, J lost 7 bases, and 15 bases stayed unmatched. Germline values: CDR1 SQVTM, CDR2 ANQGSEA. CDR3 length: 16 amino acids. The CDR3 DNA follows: TGCAGCGTTGAACCCCCAGGGGGCGCGAAGGTGGTTGGCTACACCTTC. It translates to CSVEPPGGAKVVGYTF.

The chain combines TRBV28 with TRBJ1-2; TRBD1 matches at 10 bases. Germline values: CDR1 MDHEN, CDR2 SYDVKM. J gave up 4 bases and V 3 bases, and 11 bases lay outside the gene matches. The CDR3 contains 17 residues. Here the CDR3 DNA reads TGTGCCAGCAGTTTTCCTACCGGGACAGGGGATGGCTATGGCTACACCTTC. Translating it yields CASSFPTGTGDGYGYTF.

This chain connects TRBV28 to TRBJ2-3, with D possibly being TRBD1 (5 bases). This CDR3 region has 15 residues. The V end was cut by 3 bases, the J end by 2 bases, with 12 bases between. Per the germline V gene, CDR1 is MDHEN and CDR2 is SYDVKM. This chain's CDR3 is CASSLLDRDTDTQYF. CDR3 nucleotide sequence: TGTGCCAGCAGTTTGCTAGACAGAGACACAGATACGCAGTATTTT.

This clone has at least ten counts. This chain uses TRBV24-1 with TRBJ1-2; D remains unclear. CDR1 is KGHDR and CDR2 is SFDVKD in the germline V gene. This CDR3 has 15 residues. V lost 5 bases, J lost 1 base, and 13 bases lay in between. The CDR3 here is CATSGSGSLNYGYTF. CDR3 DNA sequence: TGTGCCACCAGTGGGTCAGGCTCCCTTAACTATGGCTACACCTTC.